These 2 T cell receptor beta chains were all obtained from the same sample, sequenced in a study of blood T cells in healthy people across ages (dated by TCRdb to the mid-2010s). Libraries came from 5' RACE. Sequencer: Illumina HiSeq 2500. A second PCR of roughly 7 to 12 cycles was run with a J-beta primer mix and a sample-barcoded 5' primer. The public reads were quality trimmed at Q25 with fastp and then assembled into clones with MiXCR by TCRdb, keeping productive beta chains. Rows merge per CDR3 protein into single entries with the most common DNA and genes. Counted in this sample were approximately 490,000 distinct CDR3 sequences; 24% of them appeared once. Of the sample, just under 9% falls within the top ten clones. These data were also filed under a second study, of T cells of mothers and their children.

Sequencing was carried out using blood. The origin of the receptors is a boy under 18 in good health.

This clonotype appeared a few times. The chain employs TRBV29-1 and TRBJ2-7; D gene uncertain. Germline V gene sequence: CDR1 SQVTM, CDR2 ANQGSEA. Trimming left V 5 bases short and J 4 bases short, with 9 bases between. The CDR3 extends over 11 amino acids. The CDR3 nucleotides are TGCAGCGTTCGACGGTTTTACGAGCAGTACTTC. The encoded protein is CSVRRFYEQYF.

This clonotype has a handful of counts. This chain connects TRBV4-3 to TRBJ2-7; TRBD1 matches at 8 bases. J gave up 5 bases and V 1 base, and 10 bases lay outside the gene matches. CDR1 is LGHNA, CDR2 YSLEER, per germline. The CDR3 contains 16 residues. The CDR3 is CASSQGTGQGDDEQYF. The CDR3 bases are TGCGCCAGCAGCCAAGGGACAGGGCAGGGAGACGACGAGCAGTACTTC.